The TCR beta chain described here comes from a study of identical twins. TCRdb passed the 5' RACE reads through MiXCR, listing each CDR3 protein once. Here the sample spans under 450,000 distinct CDR3 sequences, about a fifth being singletons. This CDR3 has 13 residues. Trimming cost V 3 bases and J 1 base, with 7 bases left between them. The germline gives CDR1 LNHNV, CDR2 YYDKDF (reference sequence). The genes are TRBV15 and TRBJ2-7; D is undetermined. This clonotype was sampled from a man aged 45-65 years in good health. The specimen was naive T cells sorted from blood. As DNA, the CDR3 is TGTGCCACCAGCAGGGACGTTTCCTACGAGCAGTACTTC. This gives the protein CATSRDVSYEQYF.